The next 18 T cell receptor beta chains were all read from a single sample in a study of T cells in Graves' hyperthyroidism and ophthalmopathy (dated by TCRdb to about 2019). Receptor amplification or capture employed multiplex PCR. The run used an Illumina HiSeq 2000. The TCR beta CDR3 regions were amplified from RNA transcripts. The TCR CDR3 was subjected to a first round of RT-PCR using the HTBI primer set and the Qiagen OneStep RT-PCR kit. TCRdb reanalyzed the raw reads on its own, using fastp at Q25 for trimming and MiXCR for clone calling, and kept in-frame beta chains. One record per CDR3 amino acid sequence lists the most common genes and DNA. The sample table records more than 500,000 distinct CDR3 sequences; 14% of these occur just once. The top ten constitute roughly 13% of the sample. Sequenced input: blood. The receptors derive from a woman aged 40 to 50 with Graves' hyperthyroidism.

This clonotype was observed at least ten times. The J gene is TRBJ1-4, the V gene TRBV9; 8 bases agree with TRBD1. The V segment lost 3 bases and the J segment 8 bases; nucleotides outside the gene matches: 6. This CDR3 has 14 amino acids. The germline V gene encodes CDR1 SGDLS and CDR2 YYNGEE. The CDR3 is CASSADRVGEKLFF. CDR3 sequence (DNA): TGTGCCAGCAGCGCGGACAGGGTCGGCGAAAAACTGTTTTTT.

This clonotype occurred many times. This rearrangement joins TRBV10-3 to TRBJ2-2; D may be TRBD2 (6 bases). V lost 3 bases to trimming and J lost 2 bases, with 19 bases between them. Looked up from germline, CDR1 is ENHRY and CDR2 is SYGVKD. The CDR3 is 18 residues long. CDR3 sequence (DNA): TGTGCCATCAGTGAACGAAACCTCCAGGGACTTAACACCGGGGAGCTGTTTTTT. It is translated as CAISERNLQGLNTGELFF.

This clonotype was seen many times. This rearrangement joins TRBV7-9 to TRBJ1-1; 9 bases line up with TRBD1. Unmatched junction bases numbered 17, after V lost 9 bases and J lost 3 bases. The CDR3 contains 17 residues. Germline V lookup: CDR1 SEHNR, CDR2 FQNEAQ (reference sequence). The CDR3 region has the DNA TGTGCCAGTGACGGACAGGGGTCGGTTACATGGGACACTGAAGCTTTCTTT. Translation gives CASDGQGSVTWDTEAFF.

As for this clonotype: A junction boundary mismatches the germline segment, possibly from a read error. V usage is TRBV6-4 and J usage is TRBJ2-7; TRBD2 matches at 10 bases. Germline V CDR1 and CDR2: MRHNA, SNTAGT. This CDR3 is 14 amino acids long. CDR3 residues: CASSLAGESNEQYF. The CDR3 DNA sequence: TGCGCCAGCAGTCTAGCGGGAGAATCGAACGAGCAGTACTTC.

This clonotype was detected only a few times. The chain is built from TRBV20-1 and TRBJ1-2; D is uncertain. The CDR3 consists of 13 residues. V lost 3 bases, J lost 4 bases, and 12 bases lay in between. The V gene's germline CDR1 is DFQATT and CDR2 SNEGSKA (reference sequence). CDR3 protein: CSAREEGGYGYTF. DNA for the CDR3: TGCAGTGCTAGGGAAGAGGGAGGCTATGGCTACACCTTC.

This clonotype occurred many times. The chain uses TRBV28 and TRBJ2-5, with 9 positions matching TRBD1. V gave up 6 bases and J gave up 5 bases; unmatched junction bases: 10. The CDR3 is 15 amino acids. Germline-derived CDR1 and CDR2 are MDHEN and SYDVKM. As DNA, the CDR3 is TGTGCCAGCAGGACCATCGGGACAGGGACGGAGACCCAGTACTTC. It is translated as CASRTIGTGTETQYF.

The chain carries TRBV28 and TRBJ2-5; TRBD2 matches at 13 bases. The CDR3 is 20 amino acids. The germline gives CDR1 MDHEN, CDR2 SYDVKM. J was trimmed by 0 bases and V by 1 base; bases with no gene match: 11. DNA for the CDR3: TGTGCCAGCAGTTTATTATCCGGACTAGCGGGAGTTTCGTACCAAGAGACCCAGTACTTC. Its translation is CASSLLSGLAGVSYQETQYF.

This clonotype has at least ten counts. The rearrangement uses TRBV20-1 and TRBJ2-7, with TRBD2 identical over 7 bases. Germline V gene lookup returns CDR1 DFQATT and CDR2 SNEGSKA (reference sequence). The CDR3 totals 13 residues. J gave up 0 bases and V 3 bases, and 2 bases lay outside the gene matches. CDR3 DNA sequence: TGCAGTGCTAGTCGCGGGAGCTCCTACGAGCAGTACTTC. Protein: CSASRGSSYEQYF.

The chain couples TRBV7-2 to TRBJ2-1, with TRBD2 matching over 8 bases. The CDR3 loop spans 16 amino acids. CDR1 SGHTA and CDR2 FQGNSA come from the germline V gene. The junction had 9 bases not matched to a gene; V was cut back by 1 base and J by 7 bases. CDR3 protein: CASSLGGLAGQNEQFF. CDR3 nucleotides: TGTGCCAGCAGCTTAGGAGGGTTAGCGGGGCAGAATGAGCAGTTCTTC. Complete variable domain (other parts from reference TRBV7-2 and TRBJ2-1): GAGVSQSPSNKVTEKGKDVELRCDPISGHTALYWYRQSLGQGLEFLIYFQGNSAPDKSGLPSDRFSAERTGGSVSTLTIQRTQQEDSAVYLCASSLGGLAGQNEQFFGPGTRLTVL.

This clonotype was recorded a few times. This chain connects TRBV6-1 to TRBJ2-3; the D gene could be TRBD1 or TRBD2 (5 bases each). V was trimmed by 4 bases and J by 6 bases, leaving 23 bases between them. CDR3 length: 17 residues. The V gene's germline CDR1 is MNHNS and CDR2 SASEGT. For the CDR3, the DNA is TGTGCCAGCAGTGCCCTTAACAAGGAAGGGACCCCGGATACGCAGTATTTT. Encoded protein: CASSALNKEGTPDTQYF.

The V gene is TRBV6-2 or TRBV6-3, the J gene TRBJ2-3; no definite D call. Germline CDR1 MNHEY, CDR2 SVGEGT. CDR3 size: 15 residues. The germline V and J ends were trimmed by 6 bases and 4 bases, with 17 bases remaining between them. CDR3 DNA sequence: TGTGCCAGCAGGAAATGGGCCCCTCAGGCAGATACGCAGTATTTT. Its protein is CASRKWAPQADTQYF.

This clonotype was detected ten times or more. Germline and junction disagree at one end, which may indicate a read error. The V gene is TRBV11-2, the J gene TRBJ2-3; D is unresolved. The CDR3 extends over 14 amino acids. Per the germline V gene, CDR1 is SGHAT and CDR2 is FQNNGV. CDR3 residues: CAGSLDFSTDTQYF. The CDR3 DNA sequence: TGTGCCGGCAGCTTAGACTTCAGCACAGATACGCAGTATTTT.

In this sample, this clonotype turned up many times. The chain couples TRBV3-1 to TRBJ1-1; maybe TRBD1 (6 bases). Trimming took 2 bases from V and 5 from J, leaving 15 bases between them. In germline, CDR1 is LGHDT, CDR2 YNNKEL (reference sequence). The CDR3 covers 15 residues. The DNA for the CDR3 is TGTGCCAGCAGCCAACTAACAGGGCTGGGGACTGAAGCTTTCTTT. Translated: CASSQLTGLGTEAFF.

A word on this clonotype: It may be a read error: a sequence one base away is much more abundant. The rearrangement joins TRBV6-1 to TRBJ1-1; TRBD1 aligns across 11 bases. The germline CDR1 and CDR2 sequences are MNHNS and SASEGT. The CDR3 has 13 residues. CDR3 sequence reads: CTSSRTGGSEAFF. The CDR3 DNA reads TGTACCAGCAGTCGGACAGGGGGCTCTGAAGCTTTCTTT.

This sequence joins TRBV2 and TRBJ2-7; 9 bases align to TRBD2. Germline CDR1 reads SNHLY; CDR2 reads FYNNEI. The junction had 7 bases not matched to a gene; V was cut back by 3 bases and J by 4 bases. The CDR3 contains 15 residues. The CDR3 bases are TGTGCCAGCAGTGATGCTAGCGGGAAAGTTTACGAGCAGTACTTC. Encoded protein: CASSDASGKVYEQYF. The full variable domain, its missing parts supplied by reference TRBV2 and TRBJ2-7, is EPEVTQTPSHQVTQMGQEVILRCVPISNHLYFYWYRQILGQKVEFLVSFYNNEISEKSEIFDDQFSVERPDGSNFTLKIRSTKLEDSAMYFCASSDASGKVYEQYFGPGTRLTVT.

This clonotype was picked up a small number of times. The chain employs TRBV12-3 or TRBV12-4 and TRBJ2-3; 8 bases are shared with TRBD2. The J segment lost 1 base and the V segment lost 6 bases, leaving 6 bases of the junction unmatched. The length of the CDR3 is 15 residues. The CDR3 DNA reads as TGTGCCAGCAGGCCGGGAGCGGGGGGCACAGATACGCAGTATTTT. It translates to CASRPGAGGTDTQYF.

This clonotype was observed many times. The gene calls are TRBV3-1 and TRBJ2-5; TRBD2 aligns across 14 bases. Germline V CDR1 and CDR2: LGHDT, YNNKEL (reference sequence). This CDR3 has 16 amino acids. Trimming cost V 5 bases and J 2 bases; bases outside gene matches: 4. CDR3 nucleotides: TGTGCCAGCAGCGCAAGACTAGCGGGAGGGCAAGAGACCCAGTACTTC. Amino acid sequence: CASSARLAGGQETQYF.

This clonotype was seen ten or more times. The V gene is TRBV5-1, the J gene TRBJ2-5; the match to TRBD2 covers 8 bases. J lost 1 base, V lost 0 bases, and 8 bases had no gene match. Germline CDR1 is SGHRS and CDR2 is YFSETQ. CDR3 size: 17 residues. This chain's CDR3 is CASSLAGGSGIQETQYF. As DNA, the CDR3 is TGCGCCAGCAGCTTGGCCGGTGGTAGCGGGATCCAAGAGACCCAGTACTTC.